A selection of T cell receptor beta chains follows, all from one sample in a study of T cell responses to AZD1222 COVID-19 vaccine. Method: immunoSEQ multiplex PCR; TCRdb's copy keeps in-frame clones and lacks some. The sample contains around 190,000 clones, 94% of which appear only once. The sample here was peripheral blood, taken 28 days after the second AZD1222 dose. The origin of the receptors is an adult who received the AZD1222 COVID-19 vaccine. Each CDR3 is given with its conserved first and last residue. Expanded clones get a size class; other rows say once, few or many, or leave the size out.

v_gene: TRBV5-1
abundance: -
j_gene: TRBJ1-6
CDR3aa: CASSPLERGTGVLNGSPLHF

v_gene: TRBV18
abundance: -
j_gene: TRBJ2-3
CDR3aa: CASSPNRNTDTQYF

v_gene: TRBV20-1
abundance: -
j_gene: TRBJ2-7
CDR3aa: CSASRLAGGIPSYEQYF

v_gene: TRBV19
abundance: -
j_gene: TRBJ2-3
CDR3aa: CASSIRTGFNTDTQYF

v_gene: TRBV30
abundance: -
j_gene: TRBJ1-1
CDR3aa: CACTQGNTEAFF

v_gene: TRBV7-2
abundance: once
j_gene: TRBJ2-3
CDR3aa: CASSLGTGGFTDTQYF

v_gene: TRBV4-1
abundance: -
j_gene: TRBJ1-4
CDR3aa: CASSQSDRNEKLFF

v_gene: TRBV5-8
abundance: -
j_gene: TRBJ2-1
CDR3aa: CASRPEMSYNEQFF

v_gene: TRBV5-1
abundance: -
j_gene: TRBJ2-7
CDR3aa: CASSLGGTGGNEQYF

v_gene: TRBV5-3
abundance: -
j_gene: TRBJ2-7
CDR3aa: CARSSWGQGCYEQYF

v_gene: TRBV27
abundance: once
j_gene: TRBJ2-1
CDR3aa: CASSLAGGDYNEQFF

v_gene: TRBV3-1/TRBV3-2
abundance: -
j_gene: TRBJ2-5
CDR3aa: CASSHGQAGGVQETQYF

v_gene: TRBV7-9
abundance: -
j_gene: TRBJ2-7
CDR3aa: CASSRRGTSSYEQYF

v_gene: TRBV5-1
abundance: -
j_gene: TRBJ2-7
CDR3aa: CASSKQGEHEQYF

v_gene: TRBV19
abundance: -
j_gene: TRBJ1-6
CDR3aa: CASSPSGWNSPLHF

v_gene: TRBV6-5
abundance: -
j_gene: TRBJ1-1
CDR3aa: CASSYGWRTEAFF